A single sample is the source of the 3 T cell receptor beta chains below, sequenced in a study of control samples from healthy donors and cancer patients. Profiling relied on immunoSEQ multiplex PCR, and the TCRdb table lists in-frame clones only, not all of them. The sample holds over 150,000 clones; around 90% are singletons and the top ten take 2% to 2.5%. The sequenced sample consisted of blood. These receptors originate from a woman aged 35 to 49 in good health.

The chain combines TRBV9 with TRBJ2-1, with TRBD1 matching 8 bases. V was clipped by 2 bases and J by 6 bases; unmatched bases: 7. The CDR3 extends over 15 amino acids. Germline V CDR1 and CDR2: SGDLS, YYNGEE. For the CDR3, the DNA is TGTGCCAGCAGCGTCGGACAGGGAGCGGGCAATGAGCAGTTCTTC. It codes for CASSVGQGAGNEQFF.

The V call is TRBV6-5, the J call TRBJ1-1; D may be TRBD1 (5 bases). The V end lost 4 bases, the J end lost 1 base, and 10 bases lay between the germline ends. Germline V lookup: CDR1 MNHEY, CDR2 SVGAGI. CDR3 size: 14 residues. The CDR3 spells CASSSLTGNTEAFF. CDR3 bases: TGTGCCAGCAGTTCGCTCACAGGGAACACTGAAGCTTTCTTT.

The rearrangement joins TRBV10-3 to TRBJ1-1; D not certain. CDR3 length equals 13 residues. V shed 2 bases and J shed 1 base, with 5 bases lying between them. Germline V gene lookup returns CDR1 ENHRY and CDR2 SYGVKD. The CDR3 coding sequence is TGTGCCATCAGTGAGCGGCAGAACACTGAAGCTTTCTTT. Translating it yields CAISERQNTEAFF.